The text below deals with one TCR beta chain. Its target is unknown. The table came from immunoSEQ multiplex PCR; TCRdb's copy has only in-frame clones and leaves some out. This table holds roughly 30,000 clones, 70% to 90% found once. The data originate from a study of radiotherapy plus CTLA-4 blockade in lung cancer. Broader study findings: Expansion in blood of tumor-derived TCR clones was seen after radiotherapy plus ipilimumab.

This receptor was obtained from a human donor with non-small cell lung cancer that progressed on radiotherapy plus ipilimumab. Specimen: peripheral blood, collected from a patient treated with radiotherapy plus ipilimumab.

The CDR3 here is CASSFGQGPFYNEQFF. Here the CDR3 DNA reads TGTGCCAGCAGCTTCGGACAGGGGCCTTTCTACAATGAGCAGTTCTTC. This chain joins TRBV7-9 and TRBJ2-1; 9 nucleotides match TRBD1. V trimming: 3 bases; J trimming: 3 bases; junction bases outside the gene matches: 6. The CDR3 loop spans 16 amino acids. The germline V gene encodes CDR1 SEHNR and CDR2 FQNEAQ (reference sequence).